This TCR beta chain was documented in a study of T cells in Graves' hyperthyroidism and ophthalmopathy. Patients were excluded for uncontrolled infection, other autoimmune disease, pregnancy or lactation. Every diagnosis used clinical symptoms, serum thyroxine and TRAb, thyroid ultrasound and orbital computed tomography. The CDR3 spans 11 residues. V shed 8 bases and J shed 7 bases, with 12 bases lying between them. Germline CDR1 and CDR2: KGHSH and LQKENI. Amplified regions were TCR beta CDR3 sequences from RNA transcripts. The HTBI primer set was used in a first-round RT-PCR of the TCR CDR3. TCRdb re-called the multiplex PCR reads with MiXCR, one entry per CDR3 protein. The top ten hold 20% to 25% of the sample, which has around 340,000 distinct CDR3 sequences, more than 11% seen once. Study-wide results and caveats: Researchers found most expanded thyroid clonotypes above 0.001 in blood as well.

For this clonotype: Its antigen is unidentified.

Source material: blood. J is TRBJ2-7 and V is TRBV18; D ambiguous. The origin of this receptor is a woman in her 30s with Graves' hyperthyroidism. The CDR3 protein is CASPLSGEQYF. Written as DNA, the CDR3 is TGTGCCAGCCCCCTGTCCGGGGAGCAGTACTTC.